This record covers a single T cell receptor (beta chain). PCR employed 60 Vbeta and 13 Jbeta primers. Measured with immunoSEQ multiplex PCR; TCRdb has only the in-frame clones, and not every one. The sample holds 150,000 to 200,000 clones, approximately 70% seen once. V was pared by 6 bases and J by 2 bases, with 8 bases of the junction left unmatched. Germline V gene sequence: CDR1 MNHNS, CDR2 SASEGT. This CDR3 has 15 residues. No record was made of this donor's CMV serostatus. The data derive from a study of cytomegalovirus exposure and HLA in healthy donors. Study context: A prior study identified over 100 million unique TCR beta sequences from 200 million or so T cells.

The sample consisted of PBMCs. This TCR came from a human donor in good health. The chain couples TRBV6-1 to TRBJ2-7; TRBD1 matches 9 bases. This chain's CDR3 is CASRGSGQGTYEQYF. The CDR3 coding sequence is TGTGCCAGCAGGGGGTCGGGACAGGGAACCTACGAGCAGTACTTC.